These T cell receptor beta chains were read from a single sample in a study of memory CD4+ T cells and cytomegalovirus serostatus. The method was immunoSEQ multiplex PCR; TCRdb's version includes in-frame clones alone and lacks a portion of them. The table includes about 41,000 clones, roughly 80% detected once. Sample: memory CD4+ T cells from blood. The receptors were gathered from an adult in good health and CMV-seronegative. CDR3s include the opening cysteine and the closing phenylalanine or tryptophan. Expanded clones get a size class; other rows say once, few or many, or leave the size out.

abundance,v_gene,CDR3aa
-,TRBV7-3,CASSASISTDTQYF
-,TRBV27,CASRDRGALGNTIYF
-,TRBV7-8,CASSLEGHSYNEQFF
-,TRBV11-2,CASSARGSLGNTIYF
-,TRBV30,CAWSASGRSNQPQHF
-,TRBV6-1,CASSGGLAGFTDTQYF
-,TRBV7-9,CASSLVGPQHF
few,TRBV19,CASSTSTGGTGELFF
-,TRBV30,CAWSPVRGQPQHF
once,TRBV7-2,CATSGQGRANSPLHF
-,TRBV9,CASSPRGTGTDTQYF
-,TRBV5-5,CASSLGPLLGYTF
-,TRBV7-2,CASSHPNTEAFF
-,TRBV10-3,CAISVTRTSTEDYGYTF
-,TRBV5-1,CASSHGRDSYNSPLHF
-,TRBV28,CASTLSNSVQSGNTIYF
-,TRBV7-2,CASSLGRRETQYF
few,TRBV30,CAWRGEMQETQYF
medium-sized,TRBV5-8,CASSFNPKTGYTF
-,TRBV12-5,CASGFTLNSYNEQFF
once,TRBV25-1,CASSDPGTDTQYF
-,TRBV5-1,CASRTIVSSYEQYF
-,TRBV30,CAWSDPSTGDPEAFF
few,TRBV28,CASSLAGNQETQYF
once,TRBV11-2,CASSLDQANTEAFF